What follows are 5 T cell receptor beta chains derived from one specimen sequenced in a study of blood T cell repertoires in COVID-19. Profiling relied on immunoSEQ multiplex PCR, and the TCRdb table lists in-frame clones only, not all of them. The repertoire holds about 86,000 clones, with 80% to 90% as singletons. What was sequenced was peripheral blood. These receptors all stem from a human donor in a cohort sampled during active COVID-19.

The chain employs TRBV7-8 and TRBJ2-7; possible D gene TRBD2, 5 bases. With 1 base removed from V and 6 bases from J, the gap between germline ends came to 10 bases. CDR3 length: 13 amino acids. The germline CDR1 and CDR2 sequences are SGHVS and FQNEAQ. CDR3 residues: CASSLVAGTEQYF. The CDR3 bases are TGTGCCAGCAGCTTAGTGGCGGGTACCGAGCAGTACTTC.

This clone has more than one count but fewer than ten. J is TRBJ1-2 and V is TRBV28; 7 bases are shared with TRBD1. The germline gives CDR1 MDHEN, CDR2 SYDVKM. Unmatched junction bases numbered 4, after V lost 2 bases and J lost 4 bases. This CDR3 region has 14 residues. CDR3 sequence: CASSLNRGTYGYTF. CDR3 sequence (DNA): TGTGCCAGCAGTTTAAACAGGGGAACCTATGGCTACACCTTC.

V usage is TRBV11-2 and J usage is TRBJ1-2; the match to TRBD1 covers 9 bases. V trimming: 5 bases; J trimming: 8 bases; junction bases outside the gene matches: 12. CDR3 size: 15 residues. The germline V gene has CDR1 SGHAT and CDR2 FQNNGV. CDR3 residues: CASSTTGGQGNGYTF. As DNA, the CDR3 is TGTGCCAGCAGCACCACCGGGGGACAGGGTAACGGCTACACCTTC.

The rearrangement links TRBV7-9 to TRBJ2-5; TRBD2 is a possible D gene (6 bases). In germline, CDR1 is SEHNR, CDR2 FQNEAQ (reference sequence). Between the trimmed V and J ends, which lost 5 bases and 1 base, there was a span of 11 bases. The CDR3 is 14 amino acids. Written as DNA, the CDR3 is TGTGCCAGCAGCCATTCCGGGGGCCAAGAGACCCAGTACTTC. Encoded protein: CASSHSGGQETQYF.

V usage is TRBV9 and J usage is TRBJ2-3, with D perhaps TRBD2 (6 bases). Germline V gene lookup returns CDR1 SGDLS and CDR2 YYNGEE. The CDR3 covers 16 residues. V was shortened by 3 bases and J by 5 bases, with 19 bases between the two germline ends. The CDR3 bases are TGTGCCAGCAGCGCCTCGCCCAGGCTCGGGGGAGATACGCAGTATTTT. As protein: CASSASPRLGGDTQYF. The variable domain in full, completed from reference TRBV9 and TRBJ2-3, reads DSGVTQTPKHLITATGQRVTLRCSPRSGDLSVYWYQQSLDQGLQFLIQYYNGEERAKGNILERFSAQQFPDLHSELNLSSLELGDSALYFCASSASPRLGGDTQYFGPGTRLTVL.